One sample yielded the 8 T cell receptor beta chains listed below, sequenced in a study of shared clonotypes between healthy human individuals. The protocol was immunoSEQ multiplex PCR, while the TCRdb copy is restricted to in-frame clones and leaves out a portion. The sample contains over a million clones, 65% to 75% of which appear only once. The sample consisted of memory CD4+ T cells sorted from blood. Subset: CD45RA-negative fraction. Receptors were obtained from a man younger than 35 in good health.

The V and J genes are TRBV30 and TRBJ1-5; 9 bases line up with TRBD1. The CDR3 is 15 residues long. V gave up 1 base and J gave up 6 bases; unmatched junction bases: 7. Germline assignment: CDR1 GTSNPN and CDR2 SVGIG (reference sequence). CDR3 sequence (DNA): TGTGCCTGGAGTGGGCCACAGGGGGCGGGTCAGCCCCAGCATTTT. This codes for CAWSGPQGAGQPQHF. The complete variable domain, with remaining parts taken from reference TRBV30 and TRBJ1-5, reads SQTIHQWPATLVQPVGSPLSLECTVEGTSNPNLYWYRQAAGRGLQLLFYSVGIGQISSEVPQNLSASRPQDRQFILSSKKLLLSDSGFYLCAWSGPQGAGQPQHFGDGTRLSIL.

This clone was found a few times. The same CDR3 arises from other DNA sequences in this sample as well. The chain is built from TRBV11-3 and TRBJ2-1; D is uncertain. Germline V lookup: CDR1 SGHNT, CDR2 YENEEA. CDR3 length: 11 amino acids. V was trimmed by 5 bases and J by 5 bases, leaving 4 bases between them. The CDR3 protein is CASSLDNEQFF. As DNA, the CDR3 is TGTGCCAGCAGCCTCGACAATGAGCAGTTCTTC.

This clone is a singleton in its sample. The chain recombines TRBV28 with TRBJ2-3, with D hard to call. CDR1 is MDHEN, CDR2 SYDVKM, per germline. The CDR3 has 12 amino acids. Trimming removed 1 base from V and 7 bases from J, with 6 bases in between. CDR3 protein: CASSLSLNTQYF. The CDR3 DNA reads as TGTGCCAGCAGTTTATCCTTAAATACGCAGTATTTT.

The J gene is TRBJ2-7, the V gene TRBV2; D gene uncertain. This CDR3 has 13 amino acids. V lost 2 bases and J 3 bases, leaving 8 bases between the germline ends. CDR1 is SNHLY, CDR2 FYNNEI, per germline. The CDR3 loop reads CASSEMVFYEQYF. The CDR3 DNA reads TGTGCCAGCAGTGAAATGGTTTTCTACGAGCAGTACTTC.

V is TRBV5-6 and J is TRBJ1-6, with TRBD1 matching over 8 bases. Trimming removed 4 bases from V and 7 bases from J; junction bases left unmatched: 7. Germline V CDR1 and CDR2: SGHDT, YYEEEE. The CDR3 consists of 15 residues. CDR3 in DNA: TGTGCCAGCAGCGGGGGGACAGGACTCAATTCACCCCTCCACTTT. Translation: CASSGGTGLNSPLHF.

The gene calls are TRBV4-3 and TRBJ1-2, with 8 bases lining up with TRBD1. The V gene's germline CDR1 is LGHNA and CDR2 YSLEER. Germline trimming cut 4 bases from V and 7 bases from J; bases unmatched to any gene: 5. This CDR3 is built from 13 residues. Here the CDR3 DNA reads TGCGCCAGCAGCCCAACGGACAGGGCTGGCTACACCTTC. Its protein is CASSPTDRAGYTF.

The chain combines TRBV7-2 with TRBJ2-7; D gene ambiguous. Trimming pared 2 bases from V and 3 bases from J, leaving 11 bases between. This CDR3 region has 14 residues. Per germline, CDR1 SGHTA and CDR2 FQGNSA. Here the CDR3 reads CASSLLELSYEQYF. CDR3 in DNA: TGTGCCAGCAGCTTATTAGAACTTAGCTACGAGCAGTACTTC.

This clone was recorded a few times. This chain links TRBV9 with TRBJ2-1; D ambiguous. Trimming removed 4 bases at V and 8 bases at J, with 10 bases between. This CDR3 spans 12 amino acids. Germline-derived CDR1 and CDR2 are SGDLS and YYNGEE. The CDR3 region is CASSPWDDEQFF. In DNA form, the CDR3 reads TGTGCCAGCAGCCCATGGGATGATGAGCAGTTCTTC.